Each of the 14 T cell receptor beta chains below was sequenced from the same sample in a study of shared clonotypes between healthy human individuals. Repertoires were generated with immunoSEQ multiplex PCR, while TCRdb's copy carries only in-frame clones and drops some. The table shows around 550,000 clones, with 90% to 96% occurring only once. Sequenced input: naive CD4+ T cells sorted from blood. Described subset: CD45RA+ positively selected. The receptors shown here come from a woman aged 25 to 39 in good health.

The DNA of the CDR3 is TGCAGCGTTGAAGATTCGCGGACAGGGGTGGATGGCTACACCTTC. It specifies CSVEDSRTGVDGYTF. The V call is TRBV29-1, the J call TRBJ1-2; 9 bases fit TRBD1. There are 15 residues in the CDR3. The V gene's germline CDR1 is SQVTM and CDR2 ANQGSEA. The junction had 8 bases not matched to a gene; V was cut back by 0 bases and J by 6 bases.

The chain combines TRBV18 with TRBJ2-7, with D hard to call. The CDR3 extends over 15 amino acids. Germline V gene sequence: CDR1 KGHSH, CDR2 LQKENI. V lost 0 bases and J lost 3, with 12 bases in between. For the CDR3, the DNA is TGTGCCAGCTCACCACCGTCTGCCATACTCTACGAGCAGTACTTC. It encodes CASSPPSAILYEQYF.

V is TRBV28 and J is TRBJ1-1, with D hard to call. CDR3 length equals 14 residues. CDR1 MDHEN and CDR2 SYDVKM come from the germline V gene. V was shortened by 7 bases and J by 6 bases, with 18 bases between the two germline ends. In nucleotides, the CDR3 is TGTGCCAGCACCAGTTACCCGCGGAGGGCTGAAGCTTTCTTT. This translates into CASTSYPRRAEAFF.

This clone has a single count. The genes are TRBV7-9 and TRBJ1-5; D is unresolved. The ends were cut back, 1 base at V and 5 bases at J, with 9 bases in the middle. CDR1 and CDR2 (germline): SEHNR, FQNEAQ (reference sequence). The CDR3 is made up of 14 amino acids. The CDR3 nucleotides are TGTGCCAGCAGCTTAGGACCCCTGGATCAGCCCCAGCATTTT. Protein product: CASSLGPLDQPQHF.

V gene TRBV28 combines with J gene TRBJ2-1; a weak D match, TRBD2 (5 bases). Germline assignment: CDR1 MDHEN and CDR2 SYDVKM. CDR3 size: 14 residues. V was cut by 2 bases and J by 8 bases, with 13 bases left in between. The CDR3 nucleotides are TGTGCCAGCAGTTTAGACGCTAGAGGGCATGAGCAGTTCTTC. It translates to CASSLDARGHEQFF. The complete variable domain, with remaining parts taken from reference TRBV28 and TRBJ2-1, reads DVKVTQSSRYLVKRTGEKVFLECVQDMDHENMFWYRQDPGLGLRLIYFSYDVKMKEKGDIPEGYSVSREKKERFSLILESASTNQTSMYLCASSLDARGHEQFFGPGTRLTVL.

CDR3 protein: CASSPEGQGAEQYF. Written as DNA, the CDR3 is TGTGCCAGCTCACCAGAGGGACAGGGGGCCGAGCAGTACTTC. The genes are TRBV18 and TRBJ2-7, with 12 positions matching TRBD1. Germline CDR1 is KGHSH and CDR2 is LQKENI. The J segment lost 6 bases and the V segment lost 2 bases, leaving 2 bases of the junction unmatched. CDR3 size: 14 residues.

The gene calls are TRBV5-4 and TRBJ2-2, with 9 nucleotides matching TRBD2. The CDR3 has 16 amino acids. With V trimmed by 0 bases and J by 6 bases, 6 bases remained unmatched. The germline CDR1 and CDR2 sequences are SGHNT and YYREEE (reference sequence). CDR3 DNA sequence: TGTGCCAGCAGCTTGGTTGGCGGGAGGGCCCCCGGGGAGCTGTTTTTT. This gives the protein CASSLVGGRAPGELFF. Variable domain in full (rest from reference TRBV5-4 and TRBJ2-2): ETGVTQSPTHLIKTRGQQVTLRCSSQSGHNTVSWYQQALGQGPQFIFQYYREEENGRGNFPPRFSGLQFPNYSSELNVNALELDDSALYLCASSLVGGRAPGELFFGEGSRLTVL.

This rearrangement joins TRBV10-3 to TRBJ2-7, with TRBD1 matching over 11 bases. V was pared by 7 bases and J by 7 bases, with 9 bases of the junction left unmatched. This CDR3 region has 14 residues. Per the germline V gene, CDR1 is ENHRY and CDR2 is SYGVKD. CDR3 in DNA: TGTGCCATCAAAGGGACAGGGGGTATTTTGGAGCAGTACTTC. It specifies CAIKGTGGILEQYF.

V gene TRBV5-1 combines with J gene TRBJ1-2; 7 bases map to TRBD1. Germline CDR1 and CDR2: SGHRS and YFSETQ. V trimming: 3 bases; J trimming: 2 bases; junction bases outside the gene matches: 7. This CDR3 comprises 15 residues. Here the CDR3 DNA reads TGCGCCAGCAGCTCACCCGGGACAGAAAACTATGGCTACACCTTC. This sequence encodes CASSSPGTENYGYTF.

The CDR3 DNA follows: TGTGCCAGCAGCTCGTTCGCCGAGACCCAGTACTTC. This translates into CASSSFAETQYF. The genes are TRBV7-2 and TRBJ2-5; D is uncertain. The germline CDR1 and CDR2 sequences are SGHTA and FQGNSA. The V and J ends lost 4 bases and 5 bases respectively, with 8 bases between them. This CDR3 has 12 residues.

This sequence joins TRBV5-1 and TRBJ2-2; 10 bases line up with TRBD2. CDR1 and CDR2 (germline): SGHRS, YFSETQ. The CDR3 has 17 residues. Germline trimming cut 7 bases from V and 4 bases from J; bases unmatched to any gene: 13. This chain's CDR3 is CASASRLAGDGTGELFF. CDR3 in DNA: TGCGCCAGCGCCTCCCGGCTAGCGGGAGATGGCACCGGGGAGCTGTTTTTT.

The chain is built from TRBV28 and TRBJ1-1, with 10 bases lining up with TRBD1. Trimming took 5 bases from V and 5 from J; bases not matched to a gene: 8. The CDR3 covers 15 residues. The V gene's germline CDR1 is MDHEN and CDR2 SYDVKM. DNA for the CDR3: TGTGCCAGCAGTGAAGACAGGGGGCTGAGGACTGAAGCTTTCTTT. This translates into CASSEDRGLRTEAFF.

The chain recombines TRBV9 with TRBJ1-2; D uncertain. Germline CDR1 is SGDLS and CDR2 is YYNGEE. The CDR3 has 13 amino acids. Between the trimmed V and J ends, which lost 0 bases and 5 bases, there was a span of 8 bases. CDR3 nucleotides: TGTGCCAGCAGCGTAGATCGAGAATATGGCTACACCTTC. Protein sequence: CASSVDREYGYTF.

The chain has TRBV7-6 and TRBJ1-3; TRBD1 is a possible D gene (5 bases). Trimming took off 4 bases at V and 0 bases at J, with 10 bases between the two ends. CDR1 is SGHVS and CDR2 is FNYEAQ in the germline V gene. This CDR3 region has 15 residues. The CDR3 here is CASSSTVSSGNTIYF. Written as DNA, the CDR3 is TGTGCCAGCAGCTCGACAGTCAGCTCTGGAAACACCATATATTTT.